Listed below are T cell receptor beta chains from one sample, sequenced in a study of early T cells in non-severe SARS-CoV-2 infection. Each CDR3 protein is one row after TCRdb ran MiXCR on the 5' RACE reads. The repertoire consists of fewer than 35,000 distinct CDR3 sequences, with over 8.5% occurring once and the leading ten covering less than 15%. Sample: whole blood. All receptors come from an adult who was a healthcare worker with PCR-confirmed SARS-CoV-2 infection or an uninfected control (not recorded which). Both conserved end residues are part of each CDR3. Each record gives: CDR3 DNA, CDR3 protein, V gene, J gene, D gene, clone size. A D gene is named only where the DNA matches it firmly. The listing skips clone size in some rows; elsewhere it reads once, few, many or a size class.

CDR3 DNA: TGTGCCAGCAGCTATGGACTAGCGGGGGTCGGGGAGCTGTTTTTT
CDR3 protein: CASSYGLAGVGELFF
V gene: TRBV6-2/TRBV6-3
J gene: TRBJ2-2
D gene: TRBD2
clone size: many

CDR3 DNA: TGTGCCACCGGGACAGGGGATAATTCACCCCTCCACTTT
CDR3 protein: CATGTGDNSPLHF
V gene: TRBV7-9
J gene: TRBJ1-6
D gene: TRBD1
clone size: .

CDR3 DNA: TGTGCCAGCAGTGAACAGGGAAACACTGAAGCTTTCTTT
CDR3 protein: CASSEQGNTEAFF
V gene: TRBV6-4
J gene: TRBJ1-1
D gene: .
clone size: many

CDR3 DNA: TGTGCCAGCAGCCCGGGACTAGGGCCCTACGAGCAGTACTTC
CDR3 protein: CASSPGLGPYEQYF
V gene: TRBV6-2/TRBV6-3
J gene: TRBJ2-7
D gene: TRBD2
clone size: many

CDR3 DNA: TGTGCTAGTGGGAAACCGACTGGGGCAGATACGCAGTATTTT
CDR3 protein: CASGKPTGADTQYF
V gene: TRBV12-5
J gene: TRBJ2-3
D gene: .
clone size: many

CDR3 DNA: TGTGCCAGCAGCTACCAGACAGGGAGAGTCTACAATGAGCAGTTCTTC
CDR3 protein: CASSYQTGRVYNEQFF
V gene: TRBV7-8
J gene: TRBJ2-1
D gene: TRBD1
clone size: many

CDR3 DNA: TGTGCCAGCAGCCAAGCCGGGGGGACAGGGAAACGGGCTGGAAACACCATATATTTT
CDR3 protein: CASSQAGGTGKRAGNTIYF
V gene: TRBV14
J gene: TRBJ1-3
D gene: TRBD1
clone size: many

CDR3 DNA: TGTGCCAGTAGTTGGGCAGGGGGCAGCTATGGCTACACCTTC
CDR3 protein: CASSWAGGSYGYTF
V gene: TRBV19
J gene: TRBJ1-2
D gene: TRBD1
clone size: few

CDR3 DNA: TGCGCCAGGAAAAGGGGCTCTGGGGCCAACGTCCTGACTTTC
CDR3 protein: CARKRGSGANVLTF
V gene: TRBV5-1
J gene: TRBJ2-6
D gene: .
clone size: many

CDR3 DNA: TGTGCCAGCTCACCACCTACGTTCAATTTTCAGGGGACTAATTCACCCCTCCACTTT
CDR3 protein: CASSPPTFNFQGTNSPLHF
V gene: TRBV18
J gene: TRBJ1-6
D gene: .
clone size: few

CDR3 DNA: TGCAGCGTTAAGACGAGCAATAGCAATCAGCCCCAGCATTTT
CDR3 protein: CSVKTSNSNQPQHF
V gene: TRBV29-1
J gene: TRBJ1-5
D gene: .
clone size: medium-sized

CDR3 DNA: TGCAGCGTTGCGCCGACAGGGGGCCTGGGAGGGGCCAACGTCCTGACTTTC
CDR3 protein: CSVAPTGGLGGANVLTF
V gene: TRBV29-1
J gene: TRBJ2-6
D gene: TRBD1
clone size: .

CDR3 DNA: TGTGCCAGCAGCCCCAACCGGCTTGAACGTCCGGGACAGGGGTGGTTTGATGAGCAGTTCTTC
CDR3 protein: CASSPNRLERPGQGWFDEQFF
V gene: TRBV6-1
J gene: TRBJ2-1
D gene: TRBD1
clone size: many

CDR3 DNA: TGTGCCAGCAGCTTAGACAGGGGTGGCCACGAGCAGTACTTC
CDR3 protein: CASSLDRGGHEQYF
V gene: TRBV11-2
J gene: TRBJ2-7
D gene: .
clone size: many

CDR3 DNA: TGCAGTGCTAGAGTTTCACAGGGGGAAGCTTTCTTT
CDR3 protein: CSARVSQGEAFF
V gene: TRBV20-1
J gene: TRBJ1-1
D gene: TRBD1
clone size: few

CDR3 DNA: TGCAGTGCTAGAGATCTTCCTCCATGGGGTAATTCACCCCTCCACTTT
CDR3 protein: CSARDLPPWGNSPLHF
V gene: TRBV20-1
J gene: TRBJ1-6
D gene: .
clone size: many

CDR3 DNA: TGCAGTGCCGAAACTACAGGGGGCGGGGACATGAACACTGAAGCTTTCTTT
CDR3 protein: CSAETTGGGDMNTEAFF
V gene: TRBV20-1
J gene: TRBJ1-1
D gene: TRBD1
clone size: few

CDR3 DNA: TGTGCCAGCAGGGTCTCGCTCCAGGGGCTTGTGTTCTTC
CDR3 protein: CASRVSLQGLVFF
V gene: TRBV2
J gene: TRBJ2-1
D gene: .
clone size: many

CDR3 DNA: TGCAGCGTCCTAGGCGTCAGGGTCGGTGAGCAGTTCTTC
CDR3 protein: CSVLGVRVGEQFF
V gene: TRBV29-1
J gene: TRBJ2-1
D gene: .
clone size: .

CDR3 DNA: TGCAGCGTAAAACAGGGAAATACGCAGTATTTT
CDR3 protein: CSVKQGNTQYF
V gene: TRBV29-1
J gene: TRBJ2-3
D gene: .
clone size: few

CDR3 DNA: TGTGCCAGCAGCGGGTTCAGGGCACCGGTAACTGAAGCTTTCTTT
CDR3 protein: CASSGFRAPVTEAFF
V gene: TRBV9
J gene: TRBJ1-1
D gene: .
clone size: .

CDR3 DNA: TGTGCCAGCAGTTACTCGGAGGACAGGGCTGGAAACACCATATATTTT
CDR3 protein: CASSYSEDRAGNTIYF
V gene: TRBV6-6
J gene: TRBJ1-3
D gene: TRBD1
clone size: many

CDR3 DNA: TGTGCCAGCAGCACTCCATCGGCAGGGCAGGAAACTGAAGCTTTCTTT
CDR3 protein: CASSTPSAGQETEAFF
V gene: TRBV9
J gene: TRBJ1-1
D gene: .
clone size: many

CDR3 DNA: TGTGCCAGCAACAAGAGGGGGGGCGCTGCTAAAAACATTCAGTACTTC
CDR3 protein: CASNKRGGAAKNIQYF
V gene: TRBV7-2
J gene: TRBJ2-4
D gene: .
clone size: many

CDR3 DNA: TGTGCCAGCAGAATTGGGGACAGGCTCAATCAGCCCCAGCATTTT
CDR3 protein: CASRIGDRLNQPQHF
V gene: TRBV12-3/TRBV12-4
J gene: TRBJ1-5
D gene: TRBD1
clone size: few

CDR3 DNA: TGTGCCAGCAGCTTAGCTTCGACAGGGAGGTCACCCCTCCACTTT
CDR3 protein: CASSLASTGRSPLHF
V gene: TRBV7-9
J gene: TRBJ1-6
D gene: TRBD1
clone size: many

CDR3 DNA: TGCAGCGTTGGGAGAGACACTGAAGCTTTCTTT
CDR3 protein: CSVGRDTEAFF
V gene: TRBV29-1
J gene: TRBJ1-1
D gene: .
clone size: few

CDR3 DNA: TGCAGCGTTGATGTCAGCTACAATGAGCAGTTCTTC
CDR3 protein: CSVDVSYNEQFF
V gene: TRBV29-1
J gene: TRBJ2-1
D gene: .
clone size: .

CDR3 DNA: TGTGCCAGCAGAAGAAAGTGGGGTACAGAGGAAAAACTGTTTTTT
CDR3 protein: CASRRKWGTEEKLFF
V gene: TRBV6-5
J gene: TRBJ1-4
D gene: .
clone size: many

CDR3 DNA: TGTGCCAGCAGGACAGGCTGGGGCAATCAGCCCCAGCATTTT
CDR3 protein: CASRTGWGNQPQHF
V gene: TRBV2
J gene: TRBJ1-5
D gene: .
clone size: many

CDR3 DNA: TGTGCCTGGAGGGGGCCTGGGTCACCAGATACGCAGTATTTT
CDR3 protein: CAWRGPGSPDTQYF
V gene: TRBV30
J gene: TRBJ2-3
D gene: .
clone size: many

CDR3 DNA: TGTGCCAGCAGCTTAGTTAAGGGAGACCAAGAGACCCAGTACTTC
CDR3 protein: CASSLVKGDQETQYF
V gene: TRBV7-9
J gene: TRBJ2-5
D gene: .
clone size: .

CDR3 DNA: TGTGCCATCAGCCCGGGACAGGGGAGAAATCAGCCCCAGCATTTT
CDR3 protein: CAISPGQGRNQPQHF
V gene: TRBV10-3
J gene: TRBJ1-5
D gene: TRBD1
clone size: few

CDR3 DNA: TGTGCCAGCAAGACAGGGCGAGGGATGAACACTGAAGCTTTCTTT
CDR3 protein: CASKTGRGMNTEAFF
V gene: TRBV6-6
J gene: TRBJ1-1
D gene: TRBD1
clone size: .

CDR3 DNA: TGTGCCACCAGCCTGTATAGTTGGACAGGGGGCGAAAATGGCTACACCTTC
CDR3 protein: CATSLYSWTGGENGYTF
V gene: TRBV15
J gene: TRBJ1-2
D gene: TRBD1
clone size: many

CDR3 DNA: TGCGCCAGCAGCTTGTCGGCAGACTACACCGGGGAGCTGTTTTTT
CDR3 protein: CASSLSADYTGELFF
V gene: TRBV5-1
J gene: TRBJ2-2
D gene: .
clone size: few

CDR3 DNA: TGTGCCAGCAGCTCGGGATTGAATTCACCCCTCCACTTT
CDR3 protein: CASSSGLNSPLHF
V gene: TRBV7-2
J gene: TRBJ1-6
D gene: .
clone size: many

CDR3 DNA: TGTGCCAGCAGCCAAACTAGGGCCAATGAGCAGTTCTTC
CDR3 protein: CASSQTRANEQFF
V gene: TRBV3-1
J gene: TRBJ2-1
D gene: .
clone size: many

CDR3 DNA: TGTGCCAGCACTTTAGGAGAGGGGGCTGAAGCTTTCTTT
CDR3 protein: CASTLGEGAEAFF
V gene: TRBV12-3/TRBV12-4
J gene: TRBJ1-1
D gene: .
clone size: .

CDR3 DNA: TGCAGCGTTGAATCGGACAGGGGGTTTTACAATGAGCAGTTCTTC
CDR3 protein: CSVESDRGFYNEQFF
V gene: TRBV29-1
J gene: TRBJ2-1
D gene: TRBD1
clone size: .

CDR3 DNA: TGTGCCAGCAGGGCCGGGGGGGATGAGCAGTTCTTC
CDR3 protein: CASRAGGDEQFF
V gene: TRBV6-1
J gene: TRBJ2-1
D gene: TRBD2
clone size: many

CDR3 DNA: TGTGCCAGCAGCTTGTCTCTAGCGGGGGCGACCCGGAATGAGCAGTTCTTC
CDR3 protein: CASSLSLAGATRNEQFF
V gene: TRBV5-4
J gene: TRBJ2-1
D gene: TRBD2
clone size: few

CDR3 DNA: TGTGCCATCAGTGGGACAGAAACCACCGGGGAGCTGTTTTTT
CDR3 protein: CAISGTETTGELFF
V gene: TRBV10-3
J gene: TRBJ2-2
D gene: .
clone size: many

CDR3 DNA: TGTGCCAGCAGTTTCCCAAGACCGGGGAACTATGGCTACACCTTC
CDR3 protein: CASSFPRPGNYGYTF
V gene: TRBV12-3/TRBV12-4
J gene: TRBJ1-2
D gene: .
clone size: many

CDR3 DNA: TGCGCCAGCAGCTTGGCCGGGACTAGCGGCACAGATACGCAGTATTTT
CDR3 protein: CASSLAGTSGTDTQYF
V gene: TRBV5-1
J gene: TRBJ2-3
D gene: TRBD2
clone size: many

CDR3 DNA: TGCAGTGCTAGGCCCGGGGGGGGACACACGCTCCTACAAGAGACCCAGCACTTC
CDR3 protein: CSARPGGGHTLLQETQHF
V gene: TRBV20-1
J gene: TRBJ2-5
D gene: TRBD2
clone size: .

CDR3 DNA: TGTGCCAGCAGCCAAGACTGGAACACCGGGGAGCTGTTTTTT
CDR3 protein: CASSQDWNTGELFF
V gene: TRBV14
J gene: TRBJ2-2
D gene: .
clone size: many

CDR3 DNA: TGCGCCAGCAGCCAAACCGAACAGGACAGTAATTTCTATGGCTACACCTTC
CDR3 protein: CASSQTEQDSNFYGYTF
V gene: TRBV4-3
J gene: TRBJ1-2
D gene: .
clone size: many

CDR3 DNA: TGTGCCAGCAAAAGGACTAGCAGCACCGGGGAGCTGTTTTTT
CDR3 protein: CASKRTSSTGELFF
V gene: TRBV2
J gene: TRBJ2-2
D gene: TRBD2
clone size: few

CDR3 DNA: TGTGCCAGCAGCACCCGGACAGGCTCTGGAAACACCATATATTTT
CDR3 protein: CASSTRTGSGNTIYF
V gene: TRBV7-2
J gene: TRBJ1-3
D gene: TRBD1
clone size: many

CDR3 DNA: TGTGCCAGCAGCCTCGGGCAGAGGAGCTCCTACGAGCAGTACTTC
CDR3 protein: CASSLGQRSSYEQYF
V gene: TRBV13
J gene: TRBJ2-7
D gene: .
clone size: many

CDR3 DNA: TGTGCCAGCAGGGGACAGGGAGGTTACAATGAGCAGTTCTTC
CDR3 protein: CASRGQGGYNEQFF
V gene: TRBV6-2/TRBV6-3
J gene: TRBJ2-1
D gene: TRBD1
clone size: many

CDR3 DNA: TGCGCCAGCAGCCAAGATTCGGGTCGCGAGCAGTACTTC
CDR3 protein: CASSQDSGREQYF
V gene: TRBV4-3
J gene: TRBJ2-7
D gene: .
clone size: many

CDR3 DNA: TGTGCCGCGAAGACAGTTAACTACGAGCAGTACTTC
CDR3 protein: CAAKTVNYEQYF
V gene: TRBV10-3
J gene: TRBJ2-7
D gene: .
clone size: few

CDR3 DNA: TGCGCCAGCAGCTTAGTGGCTAGCGGGGAGAGTACAGATACGCAGTATTTT
CDR3 protein: CASSLVASGESTDTQYF
V gene: TRBV5-1
J gene: TRBJ2-3
D gene: TRBD2
clone size: many

CDR3 DNA: TGCGCCAGCAGTGAGCCAGCGGGGTTCACAGATACGCAGTATTTT
CDR3 protein: CASSEPAGFTDTQYF
V gene: TRBV10-1
J gene: TRBJ2-3
D gene: TRBD2
clone size: .

CDR3 DNA: TGTGCCAGCTCACCGGGACAGGGGGGTACTGAAGCTTTCTTT
CDR3 protein: CASSPGQGGTEAFF
V gene: TRBV12-3/TRBV12-4
J gene: TRBJ1-1
D gene: TRBD1
clone size: many

CDR3 DNA: TGCAGCGTTGAAGAGGGGAGGACTGAAGCTTTCTTT
CDR3 protein: CSVEEGRTEAFF
V gene: TRBV29-1
J gene: TRBJ1-1
D gene: .
clone size: many

CDR3 DNA: TGTGCCAGCAGCACCCAGTACTTC
CDR3 protein: CASSTQYF
V gene: TRBV5-4
J gene: TRBJ2-5
D gene: .
clone size: many